A single sample is the source of the 20 T cell receptor beta chains below, sequenced in a study of CD8+ T cells in alopecia areata. This sample's treatment: oral pan-JAK inhibitor, 5-10 mg twice daily. After isolation, RNA underwent reverse transcription to generate cDNA as the sequencing template. Clones were sequenced by immunoSEQ multiplex PCR, and TCRdb holds only the in-frame ones, with some missing. This table has roughly 120,000 clones, roughly 58% appearing once. The sample consisted of CD8+ T cells sorted from blood, taken at week 4, from a patient treated with tofacitinib. Receptor source: a human donor with alopecia areata.

V usage is TRBV11-2 and J usage is TRBJ1-1; perhaps TRBD1 as D (6 bases). The CDR3 has 15 residues. Germline V gives CDR1 SGHAT, CDR2 FQNNGV. Trimming took 3 bases from V and 0 from J, leaving 11 bases between them. The CDR3: CASSFWGGMNTEAFF. In DNA form, the CDR3 reads TGTGCCAGCAGCTTTTGGGGGGGCATGAACACTGAAGCTTTCTTT.

The chain combines TRBV5-1 with TRBJ2-1; a weak D match, TRBD1 (5 bases). CDR1 and CDR2 (germline): SGHRS, YFSETQ. The CDR3 has 12 amino acids. The germline V and J ends were trimmed by 1 base and 9 bases, with 8 bases remaining between them. The CDR3 region is CASSLIRGEQFF. As DNA, the CDR3 is TGCGCCAGCAGCTTGATTAGGGGTGAGCAGTTCTTC. Supplemented by reference TRBV5-1 and TRBJ2-1, the full variable domain reads KAGVTQTPRYLIKTRGQQVTLSCSPISGHRSVSWYQQTPGQGLQFLFEYFSETQRNKGNFPGRFSGRQFSNSRSEMNVSTLELGDSALYLCASSLIRGEQFFGPGTRLTVL.

The chain is built from TRBV29-1 and TRBJ2-4, with a possible D match to TRBD2 (5 bases). Germline loops: CDR1 SQVTM, CDR2 ANQGSEA. The CDR3 loop spans 14 amino acids. Trimming stripped 2 bases from V and 4 bases from J, with 12 bases between. In nucleotides, the CDR3 is TGCAGCGTTGAACGTCGGACTGGAAAAAACATTCAGTACTTC. This gives the protein CSVERRTGKNIQYF.

The table lists this clone with a few counts. The rearrangement joins TRBV9 to TRBJ1-5; D remains unclear. Germline V lookup: CDR1 SGDLS, CDR2 YYNGEE. The CDR3 is 14 amino acids. Trimming took off 0 bases at V and 2 bases at J, with 6 bases between the two ends. In DNA, the CDR3 is TGTGCCAGCAGCGTAGAAGGTGGCAATCAGCCCCAGCATTTT. The encoded protein is CASSVEGGNQPQHF.

The CDR3 sequence: CASSYAGENTEAFF. CDR3 DNA sequence: TGTGCCAGCAGTTATGCCGGGGAGAACACTGAAGCTTTCTTT. The V gene is TRBV6-5, the J gene TRBJ1-1; D not resolved. The V end was cut by 3 bases, the J end by 1 base, with 9 bases between. Germline V gene lookup returns CDR1 MNHEY and CDR2 SVGAGI. CDR3 length: 14 residues.

This rearrangement joins TRBV29-1 to TRBJ1-1; 9 nucleotides agree with TRBD1. The ends lost 7 bases at V and 8 bases at J; junction bases unmatched: 5. The CDR3 covers 11 residues. In germline, CDR1 is SQVTM, CDR2 ANQGSEA. CDR3 nucleotide sequence: TGCAGCGCCGAGGGACAGGGAGAAGCTTTCTTT. Its translation: CSAEGQGEAFF.

V gene TRBV10-3 combines with J gene TRBJ2-3; D could derive from TRBD1 or TRBD2 (7 bases each). Trimming took off 6 bases at V and 1 base at J, with 17 bases between the two ends. The CDR3 totals 16 residues. Germline loops: CDR1 ENHRY, CDR2 SYGVKD. Here the CDR3 reads CAIRKAGGEGTDTQYF. The CDR3 nucleotides are TGTGCCATCAGAAAGGCAGGGGGGGAGGGCACAGATACGCAGTATTTT.

This clone came up once. The chain has TRBV29-1 and TRBJ2-2, with 12 positions matching TRBD1. Germline-derived CDR1 and CDR2 are SQVTM and ANQGSEA. V dropped 6 bases and J dropped 6; count of bases not matched to a gene: 5. The CDR3 is 14 residues long. CDR3 DNA sequence: TGCAGCGTGGAGGGACAGGGGGCGCCCGGGGAGCTGTTTTTT. Its protein is CSVEGQGAPGELFF.

This sequence joins TRBV30 and TRBJ1-4, with D possibly being TRBD1 (5 bases). This CDR3 spans 13 amino acids. In germline, CDR1 is GTSNPN, CDR2 SVGIG (reference sequence). Trimming shortened V by 4 bases and J by 8 bases, and 14 bases separated the two germline ends. The CDR3 protein is CAWNRDPGEKLFF. The CDR3 DNA sequence: TGTGCCTGGAACCGGGACCCGGGGGAAAAACTGTTTTTT.

This chain connects TRBV29-1 to TRBJ2-7; TRBD2 might be the D (5 bases). This CDR3 spans 12 amino acids. Trimming left V 5 bases short and J 3 bases short, with 11 bases between. Germline V CDR1 and CDR2: SQVTM, ANQGSEA. CDR3 sequence (DNA): TGCAGCGTTAGGGAGACCCTCTACGAGCAGTACTTC. It encodes CSVRETLYEQYF.

CDR3 loop: CSVEGARGESYEQYF. CDR3 sequence (DNA): TGCAGCGTTGAAGGGGCCAGGGGGGAATCCTACGAGCAGTACTTC. The V call is TRBV29-1, the J call TRBJ2-7, with D possibly matching TRBD1 (7 bases). V gave up 1 base and J gave up 1 base, with 14 bases separating them. The CDR3 extends over 15 amino acids. The germline V gene encodes CDR1 SQVTM and CDR2 ANQGSEA.

The V call is TRBV29-1, the J call TRBJ2-3, with 13 bases lining up with TRBD2. The CDR3 runs 16 residues. The V gene's germline CDR1 is SQVTM and CDR2 ANQGSEA. The ends lost 6 bases at V and 2 bases at J; junction bases unmatched: 8. The CDR3 DNA reads as TGCAGCGTGGCCGGGACTAGCGGGGAATTCACAGATACGCAGTATTTT. Translating gives CSVAGTSGEFTDTQYF.

The chain is built from TRBV7-6 and TRBJ1-6, with 9 nucleotides matching TRBD1. CDR3 size: 16 residues. Trimming cost V 5 bases and J 0 bases; bases outside gene matches: 2. The V gene's germline CDR1 is SGHVS and CDR2 FNYEAQ. CDR3 region: CASSDRGNSYNSPLHF. Written as DNA, the CDR3 is TGTGCCAGCAGCGACAGGGGGAACTCCTATAATTCACCCCTCCACTTT. Full variable domain (remainder filled in from reference TRBV7-6 and TRBJ1-6): GAGVSQSPRYKVTKRGQDVALRCDPISGHVSLYWYRQALGQGPEFLTYFNYEAQQDKSGLPNDRFSAERPEGSISTLTIQRTEQRDSAMYRCASSDRGNSYNSPLHFGNGTRLTVT.

The chain joins TRBV29-1 to TRBJ1-3; D is perhaps TRBD1 (6 bases). CDR3 size: 13 residues. V was trimmed by 4 bases and J by 9 bases, leaving 16 bases between them. Germline V gives CDR1 SQVTM, CDR2 ANQGSEA. CDR3 amino acids: CSVVTGQDGTIYF. The DNA for the CDR3 is TGCAGCGTTGTAACAGGGCAAGACGGCACCATATATTTT.

In this sample, this clone turned up a few times. The CDR3, as DNA: TGCGCCAGCAGCCCGGGTGACAGCTACCACACTGAAGCTTTCTTT. Translated: CASSPGDSYHTEAFF. The chain couples TRBV4-3 to TRBJ1-1; D is possibly TRBD1 (5 bases). The CDR3 totals 15 residues. Germline assignment: CDR1 LGHNA and CDR2 YSLEER. Deletions cut 4 bases from V and 3 bases from J, with 15 bases between.

This clone was counted between two and nine times. The genes are TRBV27 and TRBJ2-5; perhaps D is TRBD1 or TRBD2 (6 bases each). Germline V gives CDR1 MNHEY, CDR2 SMNVEV (reference sequence). V gave up 8 bases and J gave up 5 bases, with 9 bases separating them. This CDR3 contains 11 residues. CDR3 DNA sequence: TGTGCCAGCGGGGGGCAGGAGACCCAGTACTTC. Translated, it gives CASGGQETQYF.

The J gene is TRBJ2-7, the V gene TRBV10-3; TRBD2 agrees at 8 bases. The CDR3 sequence is 13 residues long. Germline V CDR1 and CDR2: ENHRY, SYGVKD. The CDR3 spells CAVRAGEAYEQYF. CDR3 coding DNA: TGTGCGGTGAGAGCGGGGGAAGCCTACGAGCAGTACTTC.

The chain uses TRBV6-5 and TRBJ1-5; TRBD1 is a possible D gene (6 bases). Trimming removed 6 bases from V and 7 bases from J, with 16 bases in between. CDR1 is MNHEY and CDR2 is SVGAGI in the germline V gene. The CDR3 totals 14 residues. The DNA for the CDR3 is TGTGCCAGCAGCCAAGGGGGGGGCTTGCAGCCCCAGCATTTT. As protein: CASSQGGGLQPQHF.

This rearrangement joins TRBV30 to TRBJ2-5; 9 bases match TRBD1. V trimming: 0 bases; J trimming: 4 bases; junction bases outside the gene matches: 6. Germline V gives CDR1 GTSNPN, CDR2 SVGIG (reference sequence). CDR3 length: 15 residues. CDR3 protein: CAWSVRTGVRETQYF. In DNA form, the CDR3 reads TGTGCCTGGAGTGTACGGACAGGGGTTCGAGAGACCCAGTACTTC.

V gene TRBV19 combines with J gene TRBJ1-2; D not certain. The ends were cut back, 7 bases at V and 14 bases at J, with 20 bases in the middle. From germline, CDR1 is LNHDA and CDR2 SQIVND (reference sequence). The CDR3 is 12 residues long. The DNA of the CDR3 is TGTGCCAGTACATCAAGTGGGCAGTTTCCGACCTTC. Translation: CASTSSGQFPTF.